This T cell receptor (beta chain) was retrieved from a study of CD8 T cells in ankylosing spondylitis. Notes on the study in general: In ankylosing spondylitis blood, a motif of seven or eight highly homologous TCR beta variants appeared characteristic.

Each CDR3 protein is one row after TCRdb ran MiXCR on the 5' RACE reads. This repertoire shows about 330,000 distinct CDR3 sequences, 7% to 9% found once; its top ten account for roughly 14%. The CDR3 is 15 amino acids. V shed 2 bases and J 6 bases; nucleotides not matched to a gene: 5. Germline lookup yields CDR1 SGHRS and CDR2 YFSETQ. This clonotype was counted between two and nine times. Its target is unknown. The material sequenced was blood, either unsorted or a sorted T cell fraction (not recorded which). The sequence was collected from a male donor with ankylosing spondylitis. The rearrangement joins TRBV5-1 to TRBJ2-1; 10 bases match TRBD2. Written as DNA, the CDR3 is TGCGCCAGCAGCTTAAGTACTAGCGGGGCCAATGAGCAGTTCTTC. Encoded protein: CASSLSTSGANEQFF.